The rows below give T cell receptor beta chains drawn from one sample of a study of blood T cell repertoires in COVID-19. Produced via immunoSEQ multiplex PCR; TCRdb's table is partial and in-frame only. Of more than 150,000 clones listed, 85% to 90% were seen once; the top ten hold 2.7%. Specimen: peripheral blood. The source of these receptors is a man aged 35 to 55 with active or convalescent COVID-19. Each CDR3 is given with its conserved first and last residue. A D gene is named only where the DNA matches it firmly. The size of a clone is reported for some rows only, either as once, few or many, or as a class for expanded clones.

14	TRBV2	.	TRBJ1-1	.	TGTGCCAGCCGGACTAGGGGGTTAGAGACTGAAGCTTTCTTT	CASRTRGLETEAFF
15	TRBV6-1	.	TRBJ1-2	.	TGTGCCAGCAGTGAAGCTCCGGCGGGTGGGTATGGCTACACCTTC	CASSEAPAGGYGYTF
11	TRBV20-1	.	TRBJ2-7	.	TGCAGTGCGAGATCAGGCCACGAGCAGTACTTC	CSARSGHEQYF
14	TRBV3-1/TRBV3-2	.	TRBJ1-6	TRBD1	TGTGCCAGCAGCCAAGGACAGGGGTATTCACCCCTCCACTTT	CASSQGQGYSPLHF
13	TRBV12-3/TRBV12-4	.	TRBJ2-7	TRBD1	TGTGCCAGCAGTTACGGGGACAGGGTAGGGCAGTACTTC	CASSYGDRVGQYF
14	TRBV19	.	TRBJ2-7	.	TGTGCCAGTAGGAGGTACATTACCTCCTACGAGCAGTACTTC	CASRRYITSYEQYF
16	TRBV18	.	TRBJ1-1	TRBD1	TGTGCCAGCTCACCATCTGGACAGGGTGTGAACACTGAAGCTTTCTTT	CASSPSGQGVNTEAFF
14	TRBV19	.	TRBJ1-4	.	TGTGCCACAAAATGGGTTGGCGGTGATGAAAAACTGTTTTTT	CATKWVGGDEKLFF
13	TRBV30	.	TRBJ1-2	.	TGTGCCTGGAGTACTACAGGAAACAATGGCTACACCTTC	CAWSTTGNNGYTF
15	TRBV11-2	.	TRBJ2-7	TRBD2	TGTGCCAGCAGCTTAGTTGCGGGGGGCTCCTACGAGCAGTACTTC	CASSLVAGGSYEQYF
16	TRBV28	once	TRBJ2-1	.	TGTGCCAGCAGTTTACCGGACAGTGGGTCCTACAATGAGCAGTTCTTC	CASSLPDSGSYNEQFF
13	TRBV28	.	TRBJ2-1	TRBD2	TGTGCCAGTACTAGCGGGGGGGCCTATGAGCAGTTCTTC	CASTSGGAYEQFF
13	TRBV7-9	.	TRBJ1-2	TRBD1	TGTGCCAGCAGCTTAATGACAGGGAACGGCTACACCTTC	CASSLMTGNGYTF
13	TRBV2	.	TRBJ1-2	TRBD1	TGTGCCAGCCGGGGACAGGGGGCCGGTGGCTACACCTTC	CASRGQGAGGYTF
16	TRBV24-1	once	TRBJ2-2	TRBD1	TGTGCCACTGGAGTTCCGGGACAGGGGGTTACCGGGGAGCTGTTTTTT	CATGVPGQGVTGELFF
15	TRBV5-1	.	TRBJ2-3	.	TGCGCCAGCAGCTTGGATCCCAGATCCCCAGATACGCAGTATTTT	CASSLDPRSPDTQYF
14	TRBV27	once	TRBJ2-7	.	TGTGCCAGCAGTTTATCGTTGGGGGGTTACGAGCAGTACTTC	CASSLSLGGYEQYF
15	TRBV11-2	.	TRBJ1-2	TRBD1	TGTGCCAGCAGCTCCTCGGGGACAGTTAACTATGGCTACACCTTC	CASSSSGTVNYGYTF
11	TRBV2	.	TRBJ1-4	TRBD1	TGTGCCAGCGAGGACAGGGCCAAACTGTTTTTT	CASEDRAKLFF
14	TRBV10-3	.	TRBJ1-5	TRBD1	TGTGCCACCAGAGACGACAGGGGGCATCAGCCCCAGCATTTT	CATRDDRGHQPQHF
17	TRBV3-1/TRBV3-2	.	TRBJ1-2	TRBD1	TGTGCCAGCAGCCAAGGAGGGACAGTCCTCCTTAACTATGGCTACACCTTC	CASSQGGTVLLNYGYTF
14	TRBV5-1	.	TRBJ1-6	TRBD1	TGCGCCAGCAGCTTGAGGACAGGGAATTCACCCCTCCACTTT	CASSLRTGNSPLHF
13	TRBV11-3	.	TRBJ2-7	.	TGTGCCAGCAGCACATCCCCCAGGGACGAGCAGTACTTC	CASSTSPRDEQYF
14	TRBV7-3	once	TRBJ1-1	TRBD1	TGTGCCAGCAGCTCCGACAGGGCGAACACTGAAGCTTTCTTT	CASSSDRANTEAFF
14	TRBV19	.	TRBJ1-4	TRBD1	TGTGCCAGTAGTTGGGACAGCCATAATGAAAAACTGTTTTTT	CASSWDSHNEKLFF
16	TRBV11-3	.	TRBJ1-4	.	TGTGCCAGCAGCTTAGAACAGGATCCGGGAGGTGAAAAACTGTTTTTT	CASSLEQDPGGEKLFF
11	TRBV30	.	TRBJ1-1	.	TGTGCCTGGGACAGGACAGACGAAGCTTTCTTT	CAWDRTDEAFF
13	TRBV19	.	TRBJ1-1	TRBD1	TGTGCCAGTAGTCCAGACAGGGAAACTAAAGCTTTCTTT	CASSPDRETKAFF
14	TRBV11-3	few	TRBJ2-7	.	TGTGCCAGCAGCTATTGGACTGAAGCCTACGAGCAGTACTTC	CASSYWTEAYEQYF
17	TRBV5-1	.	TRBJ2-5	TRBD2	TGCGCCAGCAGCGAAGAAAGGACTAGCGGGGAGTTAGAGACCCAGTACTTC	CASSEERTSGELETQYF
16	TRBV11-1	.	TRBJ2-3	TRBD2	TGTGCCAGCAGCTTAGCAGGCGGGGGGGCAGTGGATACGCAGTATTTT	CASSLAGGGAVDTQYF
14	TRBV5-6	few	TRBJ1-2	.	TGTGCCAGCAGCGGCGGACGGAGGAGCTATGGCTACACCTTC	CASSGGRRSYGYTF
13	TRBV2	.	TRBJ2-5	.	TGTGCCAGCAGAGATCCTCGGCAAGAGACCCAGTACTTC	CASRDPRQETQYF
17	TRBV19	.	TRBJ2-4	.	TGTGCCAGTAGTCTGCCCCCGGGACACCAGTTTGAAAACATTCAGTACTTC	CASSLPPGHQFENIQYF
12	TRBV6-2/TRBV6-3	.	TRBJ1-2	.	TGTGCCAGCAGTTACTCGTGGGCTGGCTACACCTTC	CASSYSWAGYTF
15	TRBV19	.	TRBJ1-6	TRBD1	TGTGCCAGTAGTCCGAGGGACAGTCCTAATTCACCCCTCCACTTT	CASSPRDSPNSPLHF
15	TRBV5-1	.	TRBJ1-6	.	TGCGCCAGCAGCTTGGCAGGTGGATATAATTCACCCCTCCACTTT	CASSLAGGYNSPLHF
20	TRBV5-1	.	TRBJ2-3	TRBD2	TGCGCCAGCAGCTTTAGAGGGAGGGAACCCGGACTAGCAGGCACAGATACGCAGTATTTT	CASSFRGREPGLAGTDTQYF
17	TRBV7-8	.	TRBJ1-5	TRBD1	TGTGCCAGCAGCTTAAATGGGTGGACAGGGTCCAATCAGCCCCAGCATTTT	CASSLNGWTGSNQPQHF
16	TRBV28	.	TRBJ1-1	.	TGTGCCAGCACAACGGGTGGGGGCGCCTCGGACACTGAAGCTTTCTTT	CASTTGGGASDTEAFF
15	TRBV28	few	TRBJ2-3	.	TGTGCCAGCAGTCCACCGGCGGGCCCCACAGATACGCAGTATTTT	CASSPPAGPTDTQYF
17	TRBV19	.	TRBJ2-2	TRBD1	TGTGCCAGTAGTATCAGTTTGGGGACAGGGACTGTCGGGGAGCTGTTTTTT	CASSISLGTGTVGELFF
15	TRBV7-2	.	TRBJ2-1	.	TGTGCCAGCAGCTTAGACGAGGGTCGGGCTTATGAGCAGTTCTTC	CASSLDEGRAYEQFF
15	TRBV21-1	.	TRBJ1-2	.	TGTGCCAGCAGTTCAGGGGGGCCTTCTAACTATGGCTACACCTTC	CASSSGGPSNYGYTF
14	TRBV7-2	once	TRBJ2-5	.	TGTGCCAGCAGCCTTTACAGGAGCCAAGAGACCCAGTACTTC	CASSLYRSQETQYF
14	TRBV19	.	TRBJ1-2	TRBD1	TGTGCCAGTAGTACGGGACAGAACCCTTATGGCTACACCTTC	CASSTGQNPYGYTF
13	TRBV6-5	once	TRBJ1-1	.	TGTGCCAGCAGTTCCTTCCTGAACACTGAAGCTTTCTTT	CASSSFLNTEAFF
14	TRBV24-1	.	TRBJ2-2	TRBD2	TGTGCCACCAGTGACGGCGGGGGAGACGGGGAGCTGTTTTTT	CATSDGGGDGELFF
15	TRBV2	.	TRBJ2-7	.	TGTGCCAGCAGTGGGTCCAGCGCTGGTTTCTACGAGCAGTACTTC	CASSGSSAGFYEQYF
14	TRBV18	.	TRBJ2-7	.	TGTGCCAGCTCACCGAGGACCGGGACCTACGAGCAGTACTTC	CASSPRTGTYEQYF
15	TRBV6-6	once	TRBJ1-5	.	TGTGCCAGCACCAACACCCCAAATGGCAATCAGCCCCAGCATTTT	CASTNTPNGNQPQHF
16	TRBV28	few	TRBJ2-7	TRBD2	TGTGCCAGCAGTCCCGTGGGGAGGGCCAAGGACTACGAGCAGTACTTC	CASSPVGRAKDYEQYF
12	TRBV30	.	TRBJ2-5	TRBD1	TGTGCCTGGGACAGGGGGCAAGAGACCCAGTACTTC	CAWDRGQETQYF
12	TRBV29-1	.	TRBJ1-1	TRBD1	TGCAGCGTAGGGACAGTGAACACTGAAGCTTTCTTT	CSVGTVNTEAFF
16	TRBV6-6	.	TRBJ1-6	.	TGTGCCAGCAGTTGGTTAGGGAGCGCCTATAATTCACCCCTCCACTTT	CASSWLGSAYNSPLHF
16	TRBV4-1	.	TRBJ2-3	.	TGCGCCAGCAGCCAAGAGGGTCGCAGACTTACAGATACGCAGTATTTT	CASSQEGRRLTDTQYF
12	TRBV28	.	TRBJ2-3	TRBD1	TGTGCCAGCAGGCGGACAGGGTTTGCGCAGTATTTT	CASRRTGFAQYF
16	TRBV19	.	TRBJ2-5	TRBD1	TGTGCCAGTAGTAAGGGACAGGCCTTGGGCCAAGAGACCCAGTACTTC	CASSKGQALGQETQYF
12	TRBV6-1	.	TRBJ1-4	.	TGTGCCAGCAGTGAAAGGAGGGAAAAACTGTTTTTT	CASSERREKLFF
13	TRBV27	.	TRBJ2-7	TRBD1	TGTGCCAGCAGCCGGGACAGGGGAGACGAGCAGTACTTC	CASSRDRGDEQYF